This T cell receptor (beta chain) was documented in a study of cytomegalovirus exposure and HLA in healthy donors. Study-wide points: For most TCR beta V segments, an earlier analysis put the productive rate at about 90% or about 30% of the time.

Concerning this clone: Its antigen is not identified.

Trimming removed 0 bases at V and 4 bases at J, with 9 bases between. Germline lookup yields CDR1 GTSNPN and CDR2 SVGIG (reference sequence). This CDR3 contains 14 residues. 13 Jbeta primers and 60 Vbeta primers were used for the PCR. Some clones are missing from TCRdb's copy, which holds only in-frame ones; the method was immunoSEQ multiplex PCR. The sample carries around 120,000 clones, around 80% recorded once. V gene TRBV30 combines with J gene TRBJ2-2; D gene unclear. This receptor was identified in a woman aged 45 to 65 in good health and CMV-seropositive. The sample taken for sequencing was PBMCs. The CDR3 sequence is CAWSVSRLTGELFF. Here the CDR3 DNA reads TGTGCCTGGAGTGTCTCCCGTCTCACCGGGGAGCTGTTTTTT.